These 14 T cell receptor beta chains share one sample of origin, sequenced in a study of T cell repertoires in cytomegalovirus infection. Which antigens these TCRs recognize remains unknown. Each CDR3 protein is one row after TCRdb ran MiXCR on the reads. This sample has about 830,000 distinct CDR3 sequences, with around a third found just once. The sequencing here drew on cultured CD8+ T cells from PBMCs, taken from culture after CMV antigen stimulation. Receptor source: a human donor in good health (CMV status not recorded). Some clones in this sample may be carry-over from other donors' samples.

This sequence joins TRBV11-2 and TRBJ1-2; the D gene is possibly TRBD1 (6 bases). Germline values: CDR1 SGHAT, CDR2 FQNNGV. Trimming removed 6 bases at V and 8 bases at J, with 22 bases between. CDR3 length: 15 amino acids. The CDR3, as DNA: TGTGCCAGCAGTCTAAGGCCTTGGGACAACGAGGGCTACACCTTC. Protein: CASSLRPWDNEGYTF.

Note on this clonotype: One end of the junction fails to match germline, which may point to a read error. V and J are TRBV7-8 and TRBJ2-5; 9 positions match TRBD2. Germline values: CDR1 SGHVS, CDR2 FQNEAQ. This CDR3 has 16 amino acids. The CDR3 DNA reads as TGTACCAGCAGCCTATATAGCGGGGGCGGAGAAGAGACCCAGTACTTC. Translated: CTSSLYSGGGEETQYF.

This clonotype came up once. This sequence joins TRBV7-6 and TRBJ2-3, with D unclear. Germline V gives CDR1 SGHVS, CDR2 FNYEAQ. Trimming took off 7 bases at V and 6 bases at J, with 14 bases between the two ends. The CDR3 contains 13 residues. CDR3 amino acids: CASNRGSGDTQYF. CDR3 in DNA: TGTGCCAGCAACCGAGGTTCGGGTGATACGCAGTATTTT.

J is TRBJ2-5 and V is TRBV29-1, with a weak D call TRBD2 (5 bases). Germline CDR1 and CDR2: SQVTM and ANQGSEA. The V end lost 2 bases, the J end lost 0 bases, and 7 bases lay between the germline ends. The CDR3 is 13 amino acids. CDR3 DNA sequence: TGCAGCGTTGAATTGGGAGACCAAGAGACCCAGTACTTC. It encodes CSVELGDQETQYF.

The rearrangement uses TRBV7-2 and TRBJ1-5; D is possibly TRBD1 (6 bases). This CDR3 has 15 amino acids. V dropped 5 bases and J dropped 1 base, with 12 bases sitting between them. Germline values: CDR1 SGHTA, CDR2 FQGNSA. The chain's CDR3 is CTSSPSQGSNQPQHF. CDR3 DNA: TGTACCAGCAGCCCTTCACAGGGAAGCAATCAGCCCCAGCATTTT. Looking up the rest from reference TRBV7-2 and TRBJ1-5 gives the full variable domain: GAGVSQSPSNKVTEKGKDVELRCDPISGHTALYWYRQSLGQGLEFLIYFQGNSAPDKSGLPSDRFSAERTGGSVSTLTIQRTQQEDSAVYLCTSSPSQGSNQPQHFGDGTRLSIL.

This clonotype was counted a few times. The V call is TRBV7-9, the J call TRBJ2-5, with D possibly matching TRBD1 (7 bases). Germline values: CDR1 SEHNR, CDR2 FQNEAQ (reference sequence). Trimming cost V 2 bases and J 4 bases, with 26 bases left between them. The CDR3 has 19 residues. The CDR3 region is CASSLLQGGNPFFGETQYF. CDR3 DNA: TGTGCCAGCAGCTTATTGCAGGGGGGCAACCCTTTTTTTGGAGAGACCCAGTACTTC.

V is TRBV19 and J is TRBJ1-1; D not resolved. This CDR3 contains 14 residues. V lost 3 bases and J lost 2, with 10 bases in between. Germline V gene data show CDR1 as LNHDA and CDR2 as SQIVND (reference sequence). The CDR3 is CASSIWPANTEAFF. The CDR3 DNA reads TGTGCCAGTAGTATCTGGCCAGCCAACACTGAAGCTTTCTTT.

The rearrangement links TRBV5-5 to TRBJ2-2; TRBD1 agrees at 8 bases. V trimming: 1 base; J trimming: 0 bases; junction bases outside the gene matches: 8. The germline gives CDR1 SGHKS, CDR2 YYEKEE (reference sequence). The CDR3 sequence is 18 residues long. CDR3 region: CASSLPGQGKPNTGELFF. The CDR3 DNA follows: TGTGCCAGCAGCTTGCCTGGACAGGGAAAACCGAACACCGGGGAGCTGTTTTTT. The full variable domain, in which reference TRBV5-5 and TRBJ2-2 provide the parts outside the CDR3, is DAGVTQSPTHLIKTRGQQVTLRCSPISGHKSVSWYQQVLGQGPQFIFQYYEKEERGRGNFPDRFSARQFPNYSSELNVNALLLGDSALYLCASSLPGQGKPNTGELFFGEGSRLTVL.

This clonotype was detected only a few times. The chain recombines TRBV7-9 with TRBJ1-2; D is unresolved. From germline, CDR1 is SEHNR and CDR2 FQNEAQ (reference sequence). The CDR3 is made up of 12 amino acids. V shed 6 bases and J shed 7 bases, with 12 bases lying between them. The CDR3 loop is CASRTNIVGYTF. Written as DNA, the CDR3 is TGTGCCAGCAGGACGAACATCGTTGGCTACACCTTC.

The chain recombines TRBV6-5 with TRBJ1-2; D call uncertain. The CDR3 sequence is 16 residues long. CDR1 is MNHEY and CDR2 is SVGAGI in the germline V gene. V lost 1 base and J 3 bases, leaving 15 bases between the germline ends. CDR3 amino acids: CASSYLPRVMDYGYTF. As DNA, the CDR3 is TGTGCCAGCAGTTACTTGCCCAGAGTAATGGACTATGGCTACACCTTC.

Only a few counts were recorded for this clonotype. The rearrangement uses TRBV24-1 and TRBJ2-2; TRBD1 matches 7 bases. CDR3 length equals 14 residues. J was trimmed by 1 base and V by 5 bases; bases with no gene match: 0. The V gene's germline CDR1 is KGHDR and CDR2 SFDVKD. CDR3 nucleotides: TGTGCCACCAGTGGGACAGGGAACACCGGGGAGCTGTTTTTT. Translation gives CATSGTGNTGELFF.

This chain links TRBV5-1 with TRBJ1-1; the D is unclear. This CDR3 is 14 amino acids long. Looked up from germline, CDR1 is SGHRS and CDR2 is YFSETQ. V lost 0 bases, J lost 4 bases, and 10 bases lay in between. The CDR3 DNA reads TGCGCCAGCAGCTTGGCCATGGGCGGCACTGAAGCTTTCTTT. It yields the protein CASSLAMGGTEAFF.

The CDR3 protein is CASSDPGGRSYEQYV. The DNA for the CDR3 is TGTGCCAGCAGCGATCCGGGGGGGAGAAGTTACGAGCAGTACGTC. The rearrangement joins TRBV28 to TRBJ2-7, with TRBD2 identical over 8 bases. Germline V lookup: CDR1 MDHEN, CDR2 SYDVKM. V lost 6 bases to trimming and J lost 4 bases; unmatched junction nucleotides: 11. The CDR3 runs to 15 residues.

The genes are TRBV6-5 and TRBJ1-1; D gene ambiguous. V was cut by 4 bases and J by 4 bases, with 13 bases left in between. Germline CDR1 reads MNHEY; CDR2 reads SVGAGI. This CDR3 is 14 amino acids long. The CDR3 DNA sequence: TGTGCCAGCAGTTCATGGACGGGCTTCACTGAAGCTTTCTTT. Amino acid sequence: CASSSWTGFTEAFF.